This T cell receptor (beta chain) was sequenced for a study of T cells in Graves' hyperthyroidism and ophthalmopathy (dated by TCRdb to between 2017 and 2020). With respect to the entire study: Peripheral blood was sampled at the time of initial diagnosis, prior to any treatment. TCR V-J signatures able to tell the groups apart were searched for in a discovery cohort of 95 or so patients, of whom 40 to 45 had Graves' ophthalmopathy and more than 55 had stable Graves' hyperthyroidism. An independent validation cohort of under 20 hyperthyroidism patients and 17 patients who later progressed to ophthalmopathy tested prospective prediction of ophthalmopathy. For training and testing, the 100 or so patients in the discovery cohort were randomly divided in a 7:3 ratio. In addition, the study compared T-cell repertoires in thyroid tissue and in blood from five to seven Graves' hyperthyroidism patients. Once sampling was done, hyperthyroidism patients were given methimazole at a starting dose of 30 mg daily, whereas ophthalmopathy patients were given high-dose intravenous methylprednisolone. TCR Vbeta CDR3 sequencing of 140 or so peripheral blood samples (43 ophthalmopathy, 75 to 85 hyperthyroidism and some 17 progressor patients) is reported in the paper. Findings and caveats that apply to the study as a whole: No statistical method was used to set the sample size in advance, and investigators knew the group allocation. A model built on a 13 V-J signature distinguished ophthalmopathy from stable hyperthyroidism, reaching around 87% sensitivity and 81.08% specificity in cross-validation and 80%/75% in testing. Most expanded thyroid clonotypes (frequency above 0.001) were also detected in blood, a finding suggesting that blood repertoires may reflect thyroid immune responses. In validation, progression to ophthalmopathy was predicted by the model with nearly 71% sensitivity and 72.22% specificity, a median of roughly 6 months before onset.

The TCR beta CDR3 regions were amplified from RNA transcripts. The first round of RT-PCR for the TCR CDR3 was performed with the HTBI primer set and the Qiagen OneStep RT-PCR kit. Libraries were constructed in a second round of multiplex PCR, after which size selection and purification were performed. Paired-end sequencing of the libraries was performed with 100 bp reads on an Illumina HiSeq2000. The original pipeline was this. SOAPnuke was used to process the raw data, throwing out any read that contained adapters or uncalled bases, had a mean Phred below 15, or lacked an exact constant-primer or identifier match. COPE v1.2.5 was used to merge high-quality paired reads, and clonotypes were defined as unique nucleotide sequences. Clonotypes were aligned to IMGT TRBV, TRBD and TRBJ reference segments using MiTCR v1.1. Only V-J combinations with frequency above 0.0001, covering 98% to 99.2% of repertoires, were analysed. A TCS score was defined as the ratio of F50 (clonal expansion) to E x V (chaos), with BLOSUM62-based TCRdist applied between CDR3 peptides within each V-J. Welch's t-statistics and random forest reduced around 520 V-J features to some 14, which were used in a naive Bayes classifier (R e1071). The raw public reads went through TCRdb reprocessing: fastp at Q25, MiXCR clone calling, in-frame beta chains kept. Under each unique CDR3 protein, matching rows form one entry showing the most common genes and DNA. None of the V and J calls come from the authors' own analysis; TCRdb made them. In all, the sample holds around 540,000 distinct CDR3 sequences, and about 15% of those were seen once. The ten largest clones add up to 25% to 30% of the sample.

Concerning this clonotype: Its binding antigen is unknown. No base qualities exist here, and no much larger clone lies one base off it.

Moderately to severely active disease, a Clinical Activity Score of at least 3, a NOSPECS grade of at least 4, and a duration under 3 months were present in ophthalmopathy patients. Any patient with an uncontrolled infection, another autoimmune disease, pregnancy or lactation was excluded. Diagnoses were established on the basis of clinical symptoms, serum thyroxine and TRAb, thyroid ultrasound, and orbital computed tomography. PBMCs were isolated from approximately 10 ml of fresh peripheral blood by Ficoll-Paque density gradient centrifugation. Trizol reagent was used to extract total RNA, and RNA quality was then checked on an Agilent 2100 Bioanalyzer. The V end loses 2 bases and the J end loses 5 bases, and a stretch of 7 bases separates them. CDR1 and CDR2, looked up from the germline V gene, are MNHEY and SVGAGI. Taken from cysteine to phenylalanine, the CDR3 has 13 residues. Solely the CDR3 DNA is kept, with 39 bases framed from the first base.

The sample comprised blood. This sequence uses TRBV6-5 and TRBJ2-1, with the D gene uncertain. The TCR comes from a woman younger than 45 with Graves' ophthalmopathy. The nucleotide sequence reads TGTGCCAGCAGTTACCGACCGAACAATGAGCAGTTCTTC. This encodes CASSYRPNNEQFF.